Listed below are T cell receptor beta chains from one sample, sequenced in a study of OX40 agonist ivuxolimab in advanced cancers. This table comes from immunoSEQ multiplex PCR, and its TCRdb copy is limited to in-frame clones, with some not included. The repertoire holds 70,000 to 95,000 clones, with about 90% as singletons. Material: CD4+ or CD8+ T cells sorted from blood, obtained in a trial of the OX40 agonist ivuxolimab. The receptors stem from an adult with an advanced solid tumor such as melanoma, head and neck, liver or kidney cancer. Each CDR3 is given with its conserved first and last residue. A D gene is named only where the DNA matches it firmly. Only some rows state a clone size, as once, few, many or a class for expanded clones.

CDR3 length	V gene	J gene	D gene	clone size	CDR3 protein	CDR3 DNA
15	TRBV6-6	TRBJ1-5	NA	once	CASSSLQGGDQPQHF	TGTGCCAGCAGTTCCCTACAGGGTGGGGATCAGCCCCAGCATTTT
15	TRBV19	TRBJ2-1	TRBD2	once	CASSQGLAEYNEQFF	TGTGCCAGTAGTCAGGGACTAGCGGAGTACAATGAGCAGTTCTTC
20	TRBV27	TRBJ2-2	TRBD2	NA	CASSLFFLAGVLRSGGELFF	TGTGCCAGCAGTTTATTCTTCCTAGCGGGAGTTCTTAGGTCGGGCGGGGAGCTGTTTTTT
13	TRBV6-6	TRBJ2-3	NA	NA	CASSQNRVGTQYF	TGTGCCAGCAGCCAGAACAGGGTAGGGACGCAGTATTTT
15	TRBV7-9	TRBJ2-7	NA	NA	CASSLSLAGPLEQYF	TGTGCCAGCAGCTTAAGTCTGGCAGGGCCGCTCGAGCAGTACTTC
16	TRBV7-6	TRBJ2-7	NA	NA	CASSLPNSGTSSEQYF	TGTGCCAGCAGTCTTCCCAATTCCGGGACTTCCTCCGAGCAGTACTTC
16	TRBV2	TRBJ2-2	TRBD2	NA	CASKLAGVSNTGELFF	TGTGCCAGCAAGCTAGCGGGGGTTTCGAACACCGGGGAGCTGTTTTTT
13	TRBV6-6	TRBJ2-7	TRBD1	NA	CASSFPTGNEQYF	TGTGCCAGCAGCTTCCCGACAGGGAACGAGCAGTACTTC
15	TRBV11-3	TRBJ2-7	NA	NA	CASSPGPGDPYEQYF	TGTGCCAGCAGCCCCGGGCCAGGGGACCCCTACGAGCAGTACTTC
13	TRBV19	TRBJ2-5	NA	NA	CASSGRGGEAQYF	TGTGCCAGTAGTGGCAGGGGGGGAGAGGCCCAGTACTTC
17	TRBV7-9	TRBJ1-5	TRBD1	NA	CASSPKTRTGSNQPQHF	TGTGCCAGCAGCCCCAAAACTAGGACAGGGAGCAATCAGCCCCAGCATTTT
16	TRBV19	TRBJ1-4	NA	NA	CASSIPGTTTNEKLFF	TGTGCCAGTAGTATCCCGGGGACCACAACTAATGAAAAACTGTTTTTT
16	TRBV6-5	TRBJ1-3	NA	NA	CASSYGIGGKGNTIYF	TGTGCCAGCAGTTACGGTATAGGAGGGAAAGGAAACACCATATATTTT
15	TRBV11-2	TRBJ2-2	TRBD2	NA	CASSLITSGAGELFF	TGTGCCAGCAGCTTAATCACTAGCGGGGCCGGGGAGCTGTTTTTT
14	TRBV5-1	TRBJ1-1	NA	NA	CASSLGGGSTEAFF	TGCGCCAGCAGCTTAGGAGGGGGGTCAACTGAAGCTTTCTTT
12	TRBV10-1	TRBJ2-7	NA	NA	CASSEAWGEQYF	TGCGCCAGCAGTGAGGCGTGGGGCGAGCAGTACTTC
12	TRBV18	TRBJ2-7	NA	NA	CASSPNGNEQYF	TGTGCCAGCTCACCAAACGGCAACGAGCAGTACTTC
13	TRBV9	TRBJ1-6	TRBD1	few	CASSVGTDSPLHF	TGTGCCAGCAGCGTCGGGACAGATTCACCCCTCCACTTT
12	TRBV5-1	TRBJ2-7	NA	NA	CASSFAGYEQYF	TGCGCCAGCAGCTTTGCGGGATACGAGCAGTACTTC
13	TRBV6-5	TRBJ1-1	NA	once	CASSPSGRPSAFF	TGTGCCAGCAGTCCCTCGGGGCGGCCTAGTGCTTTCTTT
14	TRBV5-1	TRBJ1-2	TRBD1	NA	CASSLGQGVYGYTF	TGCGCCAGCAGCTTGGGACAGGGAGTTTATGGCTACACCTTC
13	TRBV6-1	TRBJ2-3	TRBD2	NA	CASSVGGTDTQYF	TGTGCCAGTTCGGTGGGAGGGACAGATACGCAGTATTTT
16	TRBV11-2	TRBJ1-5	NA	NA	CASSSGNGDPNQPQHF	TGTGCCAGCAGCTCAGGGAACGGGGACCCCAATCAGCCCCAGCATTTT
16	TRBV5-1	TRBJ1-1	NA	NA	CASSLEVGNLNTEAFF	TGCGCCAGCAGCTTGGAGGTTGGGAACCTGAACACTGAAGCTTTCTTT
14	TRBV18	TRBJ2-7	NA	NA	CASSRSVGGYEQYF	TGTGCCAGCTCACGTTCGGTTGGGGGCTACGAGCAGTACTTC
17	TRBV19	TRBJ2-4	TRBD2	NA	CASSNVPGGVAKNIQYF	TGTGCCAGTAGTAATGTACCGGGGGGTGTAGCCAAAAACATTCAGTACTTC
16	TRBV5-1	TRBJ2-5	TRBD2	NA	CASSIAPGLASETQYF	TGCGCCAGCAGCATCGCCCCGGGACTAGCCTCCGAGACCCAGTACTTC
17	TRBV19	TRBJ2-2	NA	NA	CASSLGSGAFVAGELFF	TGTGCCAGTAGTCTAGGGTCTGGGGCCTTTGTGGCCGGGGAGCTGTTTTTT
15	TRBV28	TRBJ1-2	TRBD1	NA	CASSSGTGRNYGYTF	TGTGCCAGCAGTTCCGGGACAGGGCGGAACTATGGCTACACCTTC
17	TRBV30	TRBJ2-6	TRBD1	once	CACSWGTGVVGANVLTF	TGTGCCTGTTCTTGGGGGACAGGGGTGGTTGGGGCCAACGTCCTGACTTTC
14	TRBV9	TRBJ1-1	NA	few	CASSQTPGNTEAFF	TGTGCCAGCAGCCAGACCCCAGGGAACACTGAAGCTTTCTTT
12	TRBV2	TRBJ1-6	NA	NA	CASTPGNSPLHF	TGTGCCAGCACCCCGGGTAATTCACCCCTCCACTTT
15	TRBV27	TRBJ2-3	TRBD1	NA	CASSSDVGGPDTQYF	TGTGCCAGCAGTTCTGACGTAGGGGGCCCAGATACGCAGTATTTT
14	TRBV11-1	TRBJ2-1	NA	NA	CASSLASLHNEQFF	TGTGCCAGCAGCTTAGCGAGTTTACACAATGAGCAGTTCTTC
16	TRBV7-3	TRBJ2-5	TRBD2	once	CASSLTSGGARETQYF	TGTGCCAGCAGCCTAACTAGCGGGGGGGCCCGTGAGACCCAGTACTTC
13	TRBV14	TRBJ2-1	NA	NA	CASSHLAYNEQFF	TGTGCCAGCAGCCATCTAGCCTACAATGAGCAGTTCTTC
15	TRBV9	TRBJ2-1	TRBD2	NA	CASSVSGSSYNEQFF	TGTGCCAGCAGCGTTAGCGGGAGCTCCTACAATGAGCAGTTCTTC
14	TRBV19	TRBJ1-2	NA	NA	CASIGGGLRRGYTF	TGTGCCAGTATTGGGGGGGGCCTTCGGCGTGGCTACACCTTC
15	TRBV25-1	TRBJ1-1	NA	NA	CASSESLGMNTEAFF	TGTGCCAGCAGTGAATCACTCGGCATGAACACTGAAGCTTTCTTT
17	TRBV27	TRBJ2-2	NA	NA	CASSLQPGRPNTGELFF	TGTGCCAGCAGTCTCCAGCCGGGACGGCCTAACACCGGGGAGCTGTTTTTT
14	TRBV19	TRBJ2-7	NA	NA	CASSASGSNYEQYF	TGTGCCAGTAGTGCCAGCGGTTCAAACTACGAGCAGTACTTC
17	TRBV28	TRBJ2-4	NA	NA	CATHSVPGLGAKNIQYF	TGTGCCACCCACTCTGTACCAGGGTTGGGGGCCAAAAACATTCAGTACTTC
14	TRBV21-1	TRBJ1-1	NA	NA	CASRDRGRKTEAFF	TGTGCCAGCAGGGACAGGGGGCGCAAAACTGAAGCTTTCTTT
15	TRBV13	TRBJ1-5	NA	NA	CASRYSGGPNQPQHF	TGTGCCAGCAGATACTCGGGGGGCCCTAATCAGCCCCAGCATTTT
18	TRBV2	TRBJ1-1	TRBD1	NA	CASSEMMAATGAKSEAFF	TGTGCCAGCAGTGAAATGATGGCCGCGACAGGGGCGAAGTCTGAAGCTTTCTTT
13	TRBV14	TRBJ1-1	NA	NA	CASSRGRRTEAFF	TGTGCCAGCAGCCGAGGTCGGCGGACTGAAGCTTTCTTT
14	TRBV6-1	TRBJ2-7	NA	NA	CASSEADGDYEQYF	TGTGCCAGCAGTGAAGCGGACGGGGACTACGAGCAGTACTTC